This entry lists 23 T cell receptor beta chains sequenced from one sample in a study of identifying expanded T cells in peripheral blood (dated by TCRdb to the late 2010s). The library came from the immunoSEQ multiplex PCR assay. Not all clones reach the TCRdb copy of this immuneACCESS table, which keeps in-frame sequences only. Checked studies attribute under half of the gap to unresolved V genes and leave the rest unexplained. The sample contains about 110,000 clones, around 89% of them found a single time. Jointly, the top ten make up just under 8.5% of the sample. The sequenced sample consisted of blood. Source of these receptors: a person aged 18 to 75 in good health.

The V and J genes are TRBV5-4 and TRBJ1-5; tentatively, D is TRBD1 (5 bases). Germline-derived CDR1 and CDR2 are SGHNT and YYREEE (reference sequence). The V end was cut by 4 bases, the J end by 5 bases, with 19 bases between. The CDR3 is made up of 16 amino acids. The CDR3 nucleotides are TGTGCCAGCAGCCTGTCCGCCGGGGGTCTTGATCAGCCCCAGCATTTT. This gives the protein CASSLSAGGLDQPQHF.

The chain joins TRBV11-3 to TRBJ2-3; D might be TRBD1 or TRBD2, each matching 7 bases. Germline CDR1 SGHNT, CDR2 YENEEA. This CDR3 comprises 15 residues. The V end lost 6 bases, the J end lost 5 bases, and 18 bases lay between the germline ends. Here the CDR3 reads CASSRAGRGGDTQYF. The CDR3 DNA is TGTGCCAGCAGTCGAGCGGGCAGGGGGGGAGATACGCAGTATTTT.

The rearrangement uses TRBV29-1 and TRBJ2-5, with D unresolved. Trimming pared 4 bases from V and 5 bases from J, leaving 5 bases between. Germline V lookup: CDR1 SQVTM, CDR2 ANQGSEA. This CDR3 is built from 10 residues. CDR3 in DNA: TGCAGCGTTGTTGGGGAGACCCAGTACTTC. Protein product: CSVVGETQYF. The full variable domain, rest sourced from reference TRBV29-1 and TRBJ2-5, is SAVISQKPSRDICQRGTSLTIQCQVDSQVTMMFWYRQQPGQSLTLIATANQGSEATYESGFVIDKFPISRPNLTFSTLTVSNMSPEDSSIYLCSVVGETQYFGPGTRLLVL.

This clone was recorded a few times. The chain uses TRBV6-1 and TRBJ1-6; D is uncertain. CDR3 size: 12 residues. Germline-derived CDR1 and CDR2 are MNHNS and SASEGT. V dropped 6 bases and J dropped 8 bases, with 8 bases sitting between them. As DNA, the CDR3 is TGTGCCAGCAGAGTGGGAGATTCACCCCTCCACTTT. This sequence encodes CASRVGDSPLHF.

The chain couples TRBV10-1 to TRBJ2-7, with 8 bases fitting TRBD1. This CDR3 contains 14 residues. The ends lost 5 bases at V and 5 bases at J; junction bases unmatched: 8. From germline, CDR1 is WNHNN and CDR2 SYGVQD (reference sequence). The DNA of the CDR3 is TGCGCCAGCAGTTTAGGACAGGGAATCCACGAGCAGTACTTC. Protein sequence: CASSLGQGIHEQYF.

The chain is built from TRBV30 and TRBJ2-1, with D uncertain. This CDR3 region has 10 residues. Germline assignment: CDR1 GTSNPN and CDR2 SVGIG (reference sequence). V lost 1 base and J 12 bases, leaving 7 bases between the germline ends. The CDR3 bases are TGTGCCTGGAGTGGGTCGCGGCAGTTCTTC. The encoded protein is CAWSGSRQFF.

The chain employs TRBV19 and TRBJ2-7; D might be TRBD2 (6 bases). Trimming stripped 4 bases from V and 7 bases from J, with 20 bases between. The germline V gene has CDR1 LNHDA and CDR2 SQIVND (reference sequence). The CDR3 sequence is 15 residues long. The CDR3 loop is CASSTASELFGEQYF. The CDR3 DNA reads as TGTGCCAGTAGTACGGCTAGCGAGCTTTTCGGGGAGCAGTACTTC.

The rearrangement links TRBV4-3 to TRBJ2-2; D remains unclear. The CDR3 sequence is 17 residues long. Trimming stripped 1 base from V and 0 bases from J, with 12 bases between. Germline CDR1 is LGHNA and CDR2 is YSLEER. This CDR3 is CASSQGVGNSNTGELFF. The CDR3 coding sequence is TGCGCCAGCAGCCAAGGGGTGGGGAACTCGAACACCGGGGAGCTGTTTTTT.

The chain carries TRBV2 and TRBJ1-1; a possible D gene is TRBD1 (5 bases). The CDR3 sequence is 14 residues long. Germline V gene data show CDR1 as SNHLY and CDR2 as FYNNEI. V shed 7 bases and J shed 1 base, with 13 bases lying between them. The CDR3 sequence: CASILGTANTEAFF. In nucleotides, the CDR3 is TGTGCCAGCATTCTGGGGACCGCGAACACTGAAGCTTTCTTT. The whole variable domain, remainder taken from reference TRBV2 and TRBJ1-1, is EPEVTQTPSHQVTQMGQEVILRCVPISNHLYFYWYRQILGQKVEFLVSFYNNEISEKSEIFDDQFSVERPDGSNFTLKIRSTKLEDSAMYFCASILGTANTEAFFGQGTRLTVV.

The chain combines TRBV16 with TRBJ2-2, with TRBD1 matching 11 bases. This CDR3 is 16 amino acids long. V trimming: 1 base; J trimming: 4 bases; junction bases outside the gene matches: 2. The germline V gene encodes CDR1 KGHSY and CDR2 FQNENV. The chain's CDR3 is CASSQFGQGATGELFF. Written as DNA, the CDR3 is TGTGCCAGCAGCCAATTCGGACAGGGGGCCACCGGGGAGCTGTTTTTT.

This clone has a single count. The chain joins TRBV4-3 to TRBJ1-4; 7 bases line up with TRBD1. CDR1 and CDR2 (germline): LGHNA, YSLEER. The J segment lost 8 bases and the V segment lost 4 bases, leaving 10 bases of the junction unmatched. CDR3 length equals 15 residues. CDR3 region: CASSLNNRGGEKLFF. The CDR3 nucleotides are TGCGCCAGCAGCCTGAACAACAGGGGAGGCGAAAAACTGTTTTTT.

The J gene is TRBJ2-7, the V gene TRBV11-2, with D tentatively TRBD2 (6 bases). The CDR3 is 14 residues long. Between the trimmed V and J ends, which lost 5 bases and 4 bases, there was a span of 15 bases. Germline loops: CDR1 SGHAT, CDR2 FQNNGV. The CDR3 here is CASSPQAGRYEQYF. In DNA, the CDR3 is TGTGCCAGCAGCCCACAGGCAGGGAGGTACGAGCAGTACTTC.

The chain is built from TRBV19 and TRBJ1-5; 7 bases align to TRBD1. CDR1 is LNHDA and CDR2 is SQIVND in the germline V gene (reference sequence). V lost 7 bases, J lost 7 bases, and 10 bases stayed unmatched. The CDR3 consists of 14 residues. CDR3: CASTAGQVGQPQHF. CDR3 sequence (DNA): TGTGCCAGTACCGCCGGACAGGTGGGGCAGCCCCAGCATTTT.

The chain uses TRBV28 and TRBJ1-6; 12 bases line up with TRBD1. Germline CDR1 and CDR2: MDHEN and SYDVKM. The CDR3 loop spans 18 amino acids. V was pared by 3 bases and J by 7 bases, with 10 bases of the junction left unmatched. The CDR3 protein is CASSFSTGQGAPNSPLHF. CDR3 DNA sequence: TGTGCCAGCAGTTTTAGCACGGGACAGGGGGCGCCGAATTCACCCCTCCACTTT.

This chain joins TRBV5-1 and TRBJ2-1; D is perhaps TRBD2 (6 bases). The germline CDR1 and CDR2 sequences are SGHRS and YFSETQ. The V gene lost 4 bases and the J gene lost 8 bases, with 19 bases spanning the gap. This CDR3 is built from 15 residues. The CDR3: CASSAGNRRRDEQFF. In DNA, the CDR3 is TGCGCCAGCAGCGCGGGGAACAGGCGCCGGGATGAGCAGTTCTTC.

V gene TRBV7-2 combines with J gene TRBJ1-2; D might be TRBD1 (5 bases). Between the trimmed V and J ends, which lost 1 base and 5 bases, there was a span of 20 bases. Germline-derived CDR1 and CDR2 are SGHTA and FQGNSA. This CDR3 spans 17 amino acids. The CDR3: CASSLDATAAGGYGYTF. In DNA form, the CDR3 reads TGTGCCAGCAGCTTAGATGCGACAGCCGCCGGCGGATATGGCTACACCTTC.

The chain is built from TRBV2 and TRBJ1-5; D is ambiguous. Germline CDR1 SNHLY, CDR2 FYNNEI. Trimming removed 5 bases at V and 5 bases at J, with 13 bases between. The CDR3 has 14 amino acids. This chain's CDR3 is CASSREVAHQPQHF. CDR3 sequence (DNA): TGTGCCAGCAGTCGGGAGGTAGCACATCAGCCCCAGCATTTT.

The chain is built from TRBV11-3 and TRBJ2-5; 8 positions match TRBD2. Germline V gene data show CDR1 as SGHNT and CDR2 as YENEEA. This CDR3 has 15 residues. V lost 1 base and J lost 3; bases outside the gene matches: 4. In DNA, the CDR3 is TGTGCCAGCAGCTTAGGTAGCGGGGAAAAAGAGACCCAGTACTTC. Its translation: CASSLGSGEKETQYF. Combining the CDR3 with reference TRBV11-3 and TRBJ2-5 gives the whole variable domain EAGVVQSPRYKIIEKKQPVAFWCNPISGHNTLYWYLQNLGQGPELLIRYENEEAVDDSQLPKDRFSAERLKGVDSTLKIQPAELGDSAVYLCASSLGSGEKETQYFGPGTRLLVL.

This clone occurred once. The chain combines TRBV9 with TRBJ1-3; 9 bases match TRBD1. The V and J ends lost 4 bases and 0 bases, in that order; junction bases with no gene match: 11. Germline V gives CDR1 SGDLS, CDR2 YYNGEE. The CDR3 length is 18 residues. The DNA for the CDR3 is TGTGCCAGCAGCCCTACCGGGACAGGGTTTGGCTCTGGAAACACCATATATTTT. Protein product: CASSPTGTGFGSGNTIYF.

V and J are TRBV28 and TRBJ2-7; maybe TRBD2 (6 bases). Germline V gene lookup returns CDR1 MDHEN and CDR2 SYDVKM. The CDR3 is made up of 15 amino acids. V dropped 2 bases and J dropped 0 bases, with 11 bases sitting between them. The CDR3 nucleotides are TGTGCCAGCAGTTTACCCCTGGAGGGCTCCTACGAGCAGTACTTC. Translation gives CASSLPLEGSYEQYF. The variable domain in full, completed from reference TRBV28 and TRBJ2-7, reads DVKVTQSSRYLVKRTGEKVFLECVQDMDHENMFWYRQDPGLGLRLIYFSYDVKMKEKGDIPEGYSVSREKKERFSLILESASTNQTSMYLCASSLPLEGSYEQYFGPGTRLTVT.

The chain combines TRBV27 with TRBJ1-5, with D hard to call. The ends were cut back, 3 bases at V and 5 bases at J, with 11 bases in the middle. The CDR3 covers 14 residues. Germline loops: CDR1 MNHEY, CDR2 SMNVEV (reference sequence). The CDR3 reads CASSFIGKHQPQHF. DNA of the CDR3: TGTGCCAGCAGTTTCATCGGTAAACATCAGCCCCAGCATTTT.

The chain is built from TRBV6-6 and TRBJ1-1; tentative D call: TRBD1 (5 bases). CDR3 length: 13 amino acids. Deletions cut 0 bases from V and 8 bases from J, with 10 bases between. Germline V CDR1 and CDR2: MNHNY, SVGAGI (reference sequence). Written as DNA, the CDR3 is TGTGCCAGCAGTTACTCAGGGGAAGGCGAAGCTTTCTTT. Translation: CASSYSGEGEAFF.

As regards this clone: The same CDR3 is also encoded by other DNA sequences in this sample. The chain combines TRBV7-9 with TRBJ1-1, with D hard to call. V lost 2 bases to trimming and J lost 0 bases, with 1 base between them. In germline, CDR1 is SEHNR, CDR2 FQNEAQ (reference sequence). The CDR3 covers 12 residues. The CDR3 nucleotides are TGTGCCAGCAGCTTATTGAACACTGAAGCTTTCTTT. Translation gives CASSLLNTEAFF.